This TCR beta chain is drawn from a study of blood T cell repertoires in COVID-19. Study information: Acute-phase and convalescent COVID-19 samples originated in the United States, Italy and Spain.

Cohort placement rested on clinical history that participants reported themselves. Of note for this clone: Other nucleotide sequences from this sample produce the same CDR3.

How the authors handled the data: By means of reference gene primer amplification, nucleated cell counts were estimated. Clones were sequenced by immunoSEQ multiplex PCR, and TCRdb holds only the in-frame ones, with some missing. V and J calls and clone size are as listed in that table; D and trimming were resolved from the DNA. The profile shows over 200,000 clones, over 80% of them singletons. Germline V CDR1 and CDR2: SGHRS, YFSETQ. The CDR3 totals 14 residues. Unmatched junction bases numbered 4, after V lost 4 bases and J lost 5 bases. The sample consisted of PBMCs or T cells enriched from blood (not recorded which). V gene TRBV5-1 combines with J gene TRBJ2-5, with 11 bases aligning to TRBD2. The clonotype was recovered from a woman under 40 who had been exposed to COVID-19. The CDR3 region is CASSLTSGKETQYF. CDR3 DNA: TGCGCCAGCAGCCTGACTAGCGGGAAGGAGACCCAGTACTTC.